What follows is one T cell receptor beta chain and its context. Authors' data handling: Quantification of nucleated cells was approximated via reference gene primer amplification. Only in-frame clones appear in the TCRdb table, and some are missing; sequencing was by immunoSEQ multiplex PCR. The DNA was the basis for D and trimming; V, J and clone size are from that table. The table has 250,000 to 350,000 clones, roughly 90% seen once. Clinical history as reported by participants underpinned cohort assignment. Cohort 3 donors were reported recovered after two negative PCRs, clearance, or symptom resolution. The source of the sample is a study of blood T cell repertoires in COVID-19. Study-wide context: From the United States, Italy and Spain came samples of acute and convalescent COVID-19.

V was shortened by 5 bases and J by 3 bases, with 23 bases between the two germline ends. Germline lookup yields CDR1 SEHNR and CDR2 FQNEAQ (reference sequence). The CDR3 has 17 residues. The V and J genes are TRBV7-9 and TRBJ2-7, with D possibly matching TRBD2 (6 bases). The sequenced sample was PBMCs or T cells enriched from blood (not recorded which). The source of this sequence is a woman in her 30s who had recovered from COVID-19. The CDR3 here is CASSPRDAKGRDYEQYF. The CDR3 DNA sequence: TGTGCCAGCAGCCCGCGGGACGCCAAAGGACGGGACTACGAGCAGTACTTC.